This passage covers 13 T cell receptor beta chains from one sample sequenced in a study of sequential checkpoint blockade in melanoma. Treatment reported: randomized to nivolumab then ipilimumab (arm A) or the reverse (arm B). Method: immunoSEQ multiplex PCR; TCRdb's copy keeps in-frame clones and lacks some. The sample carries 40,000 or so clones, roughly 90% recorded once. Specimen: CD8+ T cells sorted from blood (inferred from file names), collected from a patient given nivolumab and ipilimumab in sequence. The receptors come from a human donor with melanoma.

The chain links TRBV27 to TRBJ1-5; D is perhaps TRBD1 (5 bases). This CDR3 is built from 16 residues. Germline CDR1 MNHEY, CDR2 SMNVEV (reference sequence). Deletions cut 6 bases from V and 5 bases from J, with 20 bases between. CDR3 coding DNA: TGTGCCAGCAGCCTTAGCGGCAGGGCCCCTTATCAGCCCCAGCATTTT. Protein product: CASSLSGRAPYQPQHF.

This clone was seen only once. The rearrangement joins TRBV27 to TRBJ2-1; maybe TRBD2 (6 bases). The CDR3 has 12 amino acids. V lost 2 bases and J lost 9, with 8 bases in between. From germline, CDR1 is MNHEY and CDR2 SMNVEV (reference sequence). DNA for the CDR3: TGTGCCAGCAGTTTACGGGGGATTGAGCAGTTCTTC. It yields the protein CASSLRGIEQFF.

The rearrangement links TRBV9 to TRBJ2-3; D perhaps matches TRBD2 (6 bases). From germline, CDR1 is SGDLS and CDR2 YYNGEE. The V gene lost 3 bases and the J gene lost 0 bases, with 20 bases spanning the gap. This CDR3 has 18 residues. DNA for the CDR3: TGTGCCAGCAGCGATAATACTCTAATAGCGGAGAGCACAGATACGCAGTATTTT. Protein product: CASSDNTLIAESTDTQYF.

This clone was detected once. CDR3 residues: CASSFFQGLVTQYF. The DNA for the CDR3 is TGTGCCAGCAGTTTTTTCCAGGGCCTAGTAACGCAGTATTTT. The chain combines TRBV28 with TRBJ2-3; D perhaps matches TRBD1 (5 bases). CDR1 and CDR2 from the germline V gene are MDHEN and SYDVKM. The CDR3 consists of 14 residues. Trimming shortened V by 3 bases and J by 9 bases, and 16 bases separated the two germline ends.

J is TRBJ2-2 and V is TRBV27; 9 bases match TRBD1. Germline loops: CDR1 MNHEY, CDR2 SMNVEV (reference sequence). Trimming cost V 9 bases and J 5 bases; bases outside gene matches: 7. The CDR3 contains 14 residues. The CDR3 nucleotides read TGTGCCAGTTCACAGGGGGCCTGGACCGGGGAGCTGTTTTTT. Protein product: CASSQGAWTGELFF.

This CDR3 reads CASSETGTAYGYTF. The DNA for the CDR3 is TGTGCCAGCAGTGAAACCGGGACAGCTTATGGCTACACCTTC. The genes are TRBV6-1 and TRBJ1-2, with 7 bases lining up with TRBD1. The germline CDR1 and CDR2 sequences are MNHNS and SASEGT. V dropped 2 bases and J dropped 5; count of bases not matched to a gene: 5. The CDR3 is 14 residues long.

The J gene is TRBJ2-1, the V gene TRBV6-1; D call uncertain. Germline V CDR1 and CDR2: MNHNS, SASEGT. The CDR3 loop spans 11 amino acids. The V end lost 5 bases, the J end lost 6 bases, and 5 bases lay between the germline ends. The CDR3 DNA sequence: TGTGCCAGCAGTAGCATCAATGAGCAGTTCTTC. Its translation is CASSSINEQFF.

This chain links TRBV4-1 with TRBJ2-1, with TRBD2 as a possible D gene (6 bases). Trimming took off 1 base at V and 2 bases at J, with 12 bases between the two ends. The CDR3 totals 16 residues. Germline V gene sequence: CDR1 MGHRA, CDR2 YSYEKL. This CDR3 reads CASSQAPGVAYNEQFF. Here the CDR3 DNA reads TGCGCCAGCAGCCAAGCCCCGGGAGTAGCCTACAATGAGCAGTTCTTC.

The V gene is TRBV29-1, the J gene TRBJ2-5, with TRBD2 matching over 7 bases. Germline assignment: CDR1 SQVTM and CDR2 ANQGSEA. CDR3 length: 12 amino acids. With 8 bases clipped from V and 4 bases from J, the junction kept 7 bases outside the gene matches. The CDR3 nucleotides are TGCAGCTTCTCCCCGGGAGGAGAGACCCAGTACTTC. Its translation is CSFSPGGETQYF. Looking up the rest from reference TRBV29-1 and TRBJ2-5 gives the full variable domain: SAVISQKPSRDICQRGTSLTIQCQVDSQVTMMFWYRQQPGQSLTLIATANQGSEATYESGFVIDKFPISRPNLTFSTLTVSNMSPEDSSIYLCSFSPGGETQYFGPGTRLLVL.

The chain uses TRBV9 and TRBJ2-2; 7 bases are shared with TRBD2. The germline V gene has CDR1 SGDLS and CDR2 YYNGEE. The length of the CDR3 is 12 residues. The V segment lost 10 bases and the J segment 3 bases; nucleotides outside the gene matches: 3. This CDR3 reads CAGGSDTGELFF. The DNA for the CDR3 is TGTGCCGGCGGGAGTGACACCGGGGAGCTGTTTTTT.

J is TRBJ2-7 and V is TRBV4-1, with 7 nucleotides matching TRBD2. Germline V gene data show CDR1 as MGHRA and CDR2 as YSYEKL. CDR3 size: 14 residues. After removal of 0 bases from V and 6 bases from J, the junction contained 5 bases not matched to a gene. Here the CDR3 reads CASSQDGRELEQYF. For the CDR3, the DNA is TGCGCCAGCAGCCAAGATGGGCGGGAGCTCGAGCAGTACTTC.

The chain employs TRBV9 and TRBJ2-4; perhaps TRBD2 as D (5 bases). CDR3 size: 14 residues. V lost 0 bases, J lost 6 bases, and 10 bases lay in between. Germline V gene lookup returns CDR1 SGDLS and CDR2 YYNGEE. CDR3 bases: TGTGCCAGCAGCGTAGCCGCGGGTGGAAACATTCAGTACTTC. Amino acid sequence: CASSVAAGGNIQYF.

The V and J genes are TRBV19 and TRBJ1-5; maybe TRBD1 (5 bases). Per germline, CDR1 LNHDA and CDR2 SQIVND (reference sequence). The CDR3 length is 15 residues. V lost 7 bases and J 0 bases, leaving 13 bases between the germline ends. The CDR3 loop reads CASNAGINSNQPQHF. The DNA for the CDR3 is TGTGCCAGTAACGCAGGGATAAATAGCAATCAGCCCCAGCATTTT.